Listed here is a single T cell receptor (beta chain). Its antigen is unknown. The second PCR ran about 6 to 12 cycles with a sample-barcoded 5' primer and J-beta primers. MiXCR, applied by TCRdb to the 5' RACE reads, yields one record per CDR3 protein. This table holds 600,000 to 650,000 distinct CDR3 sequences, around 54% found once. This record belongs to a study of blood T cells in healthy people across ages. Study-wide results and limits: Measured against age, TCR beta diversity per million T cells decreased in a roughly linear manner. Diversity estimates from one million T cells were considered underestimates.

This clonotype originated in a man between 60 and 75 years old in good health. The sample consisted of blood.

The CDR3 spells CASSEWGAGYGYTF. CDR3 DNA: TGTGCCAGCAGTGAATGGGGGGCTGGCTATGGCTACACCTTC. The rearrangement links TRBV6-1 to TRBJ1-2; tentative D call: TRBD1 (6 bases). The CDR3 contains 14 residues. Trimming took 2 bases from V and 4 from J, leaving 11 bases between them. Germline V gene sequence: CDR1 MNHNS, CDR2 SASEGT.